This TCR beta chain was sequenced for a study of cytomegalovirus exposure and HLA in healthy donors. Germline V gene data show CDR1 as SQVTM and CDR2 as ANQGSEA. CDR3 length equals 17 residues. V was clipped by 7 bases and J by 2 bases, with 24 bases between them. PCR used 60 Vbeta primers and 13 Jbeta primers. Libraries were prepared by immunoSEQ multiplex PCR; TCRdb keeps only in-frame clonotypes and omits some of them. The sample shows fewer than 200,000 clones, roughly nine tenths of them seen only once. Specimen: PBMCs. The source of this sequence is a boy younger than 10 in good health and CMV-seronegative. The chain links TRBV29-1 to TRBJ1-3; weak D call: TRBD1 (6 bases). CDR3 nucleotides: TGCAGCGCTGGGGGGGCAGCAGGAGCAGGTACTGGAAACACCATATATTTT. Translated, it gives CSAGGAAGAGTGNTIYF.